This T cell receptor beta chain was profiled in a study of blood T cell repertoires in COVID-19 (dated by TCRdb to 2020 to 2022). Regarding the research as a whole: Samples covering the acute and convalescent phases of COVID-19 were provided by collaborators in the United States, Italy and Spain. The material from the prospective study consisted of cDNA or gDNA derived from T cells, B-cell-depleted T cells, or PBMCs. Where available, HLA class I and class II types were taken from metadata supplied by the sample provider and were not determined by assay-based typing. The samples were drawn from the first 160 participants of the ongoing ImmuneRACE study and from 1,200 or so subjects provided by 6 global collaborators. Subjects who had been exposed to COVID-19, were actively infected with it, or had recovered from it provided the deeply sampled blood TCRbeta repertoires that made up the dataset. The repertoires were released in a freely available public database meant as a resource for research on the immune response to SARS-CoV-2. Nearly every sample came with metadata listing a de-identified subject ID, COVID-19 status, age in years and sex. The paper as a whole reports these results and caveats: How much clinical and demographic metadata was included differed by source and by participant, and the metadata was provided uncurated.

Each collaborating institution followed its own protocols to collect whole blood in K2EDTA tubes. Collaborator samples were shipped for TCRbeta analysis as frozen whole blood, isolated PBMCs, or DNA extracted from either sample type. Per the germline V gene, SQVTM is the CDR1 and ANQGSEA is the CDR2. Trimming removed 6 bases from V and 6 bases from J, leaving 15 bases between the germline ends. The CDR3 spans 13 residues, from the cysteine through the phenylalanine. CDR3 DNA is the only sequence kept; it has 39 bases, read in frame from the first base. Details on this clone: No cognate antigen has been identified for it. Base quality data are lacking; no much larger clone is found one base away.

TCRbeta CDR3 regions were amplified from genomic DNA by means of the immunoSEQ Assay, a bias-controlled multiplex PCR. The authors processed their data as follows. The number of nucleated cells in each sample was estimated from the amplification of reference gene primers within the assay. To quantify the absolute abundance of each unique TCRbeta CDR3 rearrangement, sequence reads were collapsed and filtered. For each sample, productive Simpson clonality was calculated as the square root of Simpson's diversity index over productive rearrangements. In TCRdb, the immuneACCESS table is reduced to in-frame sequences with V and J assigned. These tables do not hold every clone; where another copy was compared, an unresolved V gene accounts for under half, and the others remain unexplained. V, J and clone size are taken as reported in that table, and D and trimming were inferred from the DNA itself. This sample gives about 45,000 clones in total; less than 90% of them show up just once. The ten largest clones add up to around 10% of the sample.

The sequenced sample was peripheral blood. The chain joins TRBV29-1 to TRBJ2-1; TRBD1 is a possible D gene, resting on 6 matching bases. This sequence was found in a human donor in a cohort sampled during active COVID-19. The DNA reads TGCAGCGTCCGTAAGGACAGTGCCAATGAGCAGTTCTTC. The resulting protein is CSVRKDSANEQFF.